This T cell receptor (beta chain) was profiled in a study of blood T cell repertoires in COVID-19. Sequencing used immunoSEQ multiplex PCR; TCRdb keeps in-frame clones, though not all of them. Among fewer than 90,000 clones listed, nearly 80% were seen once. Germline trimming cut 1 base from V and 2 bases from J; bases unmatched to any gene: 6. Germline V CDR1 and CDR2: SGHTA, FQGNSA. This CDR3 contains 17 residues. The sample comprised peripheral blood. This receptor was obtained from a man aged 65 to 85 with COVID-19, enrolled during active disease. The chain uses TRBV7-2 and TRBJ1-2, with 11 positions matching TRBD1. The DNA for the CDR3 is TGTGCCAGCAGCTTAGTCGGGACAGGGGGTGTAAACTATGGCTACACCTTC. Protein: CASSLVGTGGVNYGYTF.